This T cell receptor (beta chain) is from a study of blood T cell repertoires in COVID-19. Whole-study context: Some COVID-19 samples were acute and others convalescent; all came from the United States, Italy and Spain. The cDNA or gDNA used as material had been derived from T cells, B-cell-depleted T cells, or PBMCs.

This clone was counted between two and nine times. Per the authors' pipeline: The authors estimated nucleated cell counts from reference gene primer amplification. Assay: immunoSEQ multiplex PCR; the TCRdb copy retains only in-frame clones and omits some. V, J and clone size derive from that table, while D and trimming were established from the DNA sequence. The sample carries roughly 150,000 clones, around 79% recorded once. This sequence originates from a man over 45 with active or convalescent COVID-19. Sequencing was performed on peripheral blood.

CDR3 nucleotide sequence: TGTGCCAGCAGTTACTCACAGGGAAGGGGTTGGTACTTC. It codes for CASSYSQGRGWYF. The chain joins TRBV6-5 to TRBJ2-5; D is perhaps TRBD1 (6 bases). V was pared by 0 bases and J by 13 bases, with 15 bases between. Germline V CDR1 and CDR2: MNHEY, SVGAGI. The CDR3 sequence is 13 residues long.